This T cell receptor beta chain was recovered during a study of T-cell reconstitution after alpha-beta-depleted transplantation in children. Preparation of the TCRbeta library used unique molecular identifiers. TCRdb redid the calling of the PCR reads with MiXCR, one entry per CDR3 protein. Here the sample spans some 490,000 distinct CDR3 sequences, 12% being singletons. This clonotype was detected only a few times. V gave up 5 bases and J gave up 7 bases, with 12 bases separating them. The CDR3 length is 12 residues. Here the sequenced sample was PBMCs from the stem cell graft donor, taken from the stem cell graft. The genes are TRBV12-3 or TRBV12-4 and TRBJ2-7; weak D call: TRBD2 (6 bases). The TCR comes from a human donor who donated a stem cell graft to a child with combined immunodeficiency. This chain's CDR3 is CASSPLAQEQYF. CDR3 coding DNA: TGTGCCAGCAGTCCTCTAGCGCAAGAGCAGTACTTC.